A selection of T cell receptor beta chains follows, all from one sample in a study of graft-versus-host responses after intestinal transplantation. Measured with immunoSEQ multiplex PCR; TCRdb has only the in-frame clones, and not every one. This table holds more than 9,000 clones, about 86% found once. Source: ileum tissue, taken 700 to 850 days after intestinal transplantation. Receptor source: a human patient who received an intestinal transplant, so some T cells may come from the graft donor. CDR3s include the opening cysteine and the closing phenylalanine or tryptophan. The D gene is left open where the match is weak. A clone size is listed for some rows: how often the clone was seen (once, few, many), or a class if it is expanded.

j_gene,v_gene,d_gene,abundance,CDR3nt,CDR3aa
TRBJ1-2,TRBV7-2,NA,NA,TGTGCCAGCAGCTTGCCGGGACATGGCTCCTATGGCTACACCTTC,CASSLPGHGSYGYTF
TRBJ2-3,TRBV19,NA,NA,TGTGCCAGTAGTACCGAGAGTAGGAGCACAGATACGCAGTATTTT,CASSTESRSTDTQYF
TRBJ2-7,TRBV5-4,NA,NA,TGTGCCAGCAGCCCTTCGGTGTCAAGGGTTAGTTACGAGCAGTACTTC,CASSPSVSRVSYEQYF
TRBJ2-1,TRBV6-4,TRBD2,few,TGTGCCAGCAGTGGGACTAGCGGGAGCTACAATGAGCAGTTCTTC,CASSGTSGSYNEQFF
TRBJ1-1,TRBV6-6,NA,few,TGTGCCAGCAGGGGGGGCGCGTATTCTGAAGCTTTCTTT,CASRGGAYSEAFF
TRBJ1-2,TRBV7-7,NA,NA,TGTGCCAGCAGCGGTAACACCTACTATGGCTACACCTTC,CASSGNTYYGYTF
TRBJ1-3,TRBV12-5,TRBD1,NA,TGTGCTAGTGGCCCGTGGCGGGACAGCGCTGGAAACACCATATATTTT,CASGPWRDSAGNTIYF
TRBJ2-7,TRBV11-3,TRBD1,NA,TGTGCCAGCAGCTTAAGCCAGGGGGCGAGTCACGAGCAGTACTTC,CASSLSQGASHEQYF
TRBJ2-1,TRBV28,TRBD2,NA,TGTGCCAGCAGTTTTCTAGCGGGAGATTCGGATGAGCAGTTCTTC,CASSFLAGDSDEQFF
TRBJ2-7,TRBV6-5,NA,NA,TGTGCCAGCAGTTACTCGATGGGGAGTGGGCAGTACTTC,CASSYSMGSGQYF
TRBJ2-3,TRBV7-7,TRBD2,NA,TGTGCCAGCAGCTCAGGACTAGCGGGAAGCCTAAGCACAGATACGCAGTATTTT,CASSSGLAGSLSTDTQYF
TRBJ1-2,TRBV2,NA,NA,TGTGCCAGCAGTGAAGGGAGGGTAAACTATGGCTACACCTTC,CASSEGRVNYGYTF
TRBJ2-7,TRBV13,TRBD2,NA,TGTGCCAGCACTAGCGGGTTTTCCTACGAGCAGTACTTC,CASTSGFSYEQYF
TRBJ1-4,TRBV11-1,NA,NA,TGTGCCAGCAGCCGAGATGAAAAACTGTTTTTT,CASSRDEKLFF
TRBJ2-1,TRBV2,TRBD2,NA,TGTGCCAGCAGTGAAGAGGCTAGCGGGGGTTACAATGAGCAGTTCTTC,CASSEEASGGYNEQFF
TRBJ2-1,TRBV6-1,TRBD1,NA,TGTGCCATCGATCCACAGGGGAAGCAGCAGTTCTTC,CAIDPQGKQQFF
TRBJ1-2,TRBV5-6,NA,NA,TGTGCCAGCCACACAGGGAGCTATGGCTACACCTTC,CASHTGSYGYTF
TRBJ2-1,TRBV11-3,NA,NA,TGTGCCAGCAGCCCAAGGACAGGGAGGGTCCCAAGTGAGCAGTTCTTC,CASSPRTGRVPSEQFF
TRBJ1-5,TRBV6-5,NA,NA,TGTGCCAGCAGTTACTCAGGGGTTTCGGGTCAGCCCCAGCATTTT,CASSYSGVSGQPQHF
TRBJ1-2,TRBV4-2,NA,NA,TGTGCCAGCAGCCAAGAACCACAGGGTTCCTATGGCTACACCTTC,CASSQEPQGSYGYTF